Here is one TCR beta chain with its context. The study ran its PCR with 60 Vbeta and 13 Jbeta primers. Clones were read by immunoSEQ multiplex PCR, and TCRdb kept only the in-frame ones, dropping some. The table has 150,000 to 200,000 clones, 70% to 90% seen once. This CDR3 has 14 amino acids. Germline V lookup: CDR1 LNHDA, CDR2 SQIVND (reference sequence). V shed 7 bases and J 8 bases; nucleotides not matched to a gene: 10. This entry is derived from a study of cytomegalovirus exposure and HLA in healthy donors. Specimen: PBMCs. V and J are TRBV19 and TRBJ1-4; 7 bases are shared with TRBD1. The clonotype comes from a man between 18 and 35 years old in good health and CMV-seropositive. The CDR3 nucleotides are TGTGCCAGTACGACAGGGCTACTTCACGAAAAACTGTTTTTT. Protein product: CASTTGLLHEKLFF.